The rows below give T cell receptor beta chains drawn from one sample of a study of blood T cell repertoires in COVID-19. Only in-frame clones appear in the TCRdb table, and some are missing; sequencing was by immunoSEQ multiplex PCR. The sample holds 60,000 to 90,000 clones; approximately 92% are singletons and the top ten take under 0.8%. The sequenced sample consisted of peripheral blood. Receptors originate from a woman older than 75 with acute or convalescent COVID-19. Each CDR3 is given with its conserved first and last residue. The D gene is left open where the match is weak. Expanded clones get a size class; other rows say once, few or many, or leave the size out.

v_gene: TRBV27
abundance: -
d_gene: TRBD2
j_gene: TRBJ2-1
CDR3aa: CASSFRSGRANEQFF
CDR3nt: TGTGCCAGCAGTTTTCGTAGCGGGAGGGCAAATGAGCAGTTCTTC

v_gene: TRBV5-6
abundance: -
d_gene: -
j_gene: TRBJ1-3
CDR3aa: CASSLYRPGNTIYF
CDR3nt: TGTGCCAGCAGCTTGTACAGACCTGGAAACACCATATATTTT

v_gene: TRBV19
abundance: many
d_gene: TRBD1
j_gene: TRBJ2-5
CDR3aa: CASSPGGTGARETQYF
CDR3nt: TGTGCCAGTAGTCCCGGGGGGACAGGGGCTCGGGAGACCCAGTACTTC

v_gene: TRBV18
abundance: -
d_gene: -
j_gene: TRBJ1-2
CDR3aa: CASSPSRGQGYTF
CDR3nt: TGTGCCAGCTCACCGAGTCGAGGGCAGGGCTACACCTTC

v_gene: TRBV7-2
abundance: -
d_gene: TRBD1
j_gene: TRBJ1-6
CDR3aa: CASSLGPPTGLSPLHF
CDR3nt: TGTGCCAGCAGCTTAGGGCCCCCGACAGGGCTTTCACCCCTCCACTTT

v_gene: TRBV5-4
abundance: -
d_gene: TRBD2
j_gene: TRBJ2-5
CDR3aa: CASTSGGLADQETQYF
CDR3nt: TGTGCCAGCACCTCTGGCGGACTAGCAGACCAAGAGACCCAGTACTTC

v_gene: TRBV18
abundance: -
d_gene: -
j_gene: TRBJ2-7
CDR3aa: CASSPVARRAYEQYF
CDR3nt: TGTGCCAGCTCACCAGTCGCCAGGAGGGCCTACGAGCAGTACTTC

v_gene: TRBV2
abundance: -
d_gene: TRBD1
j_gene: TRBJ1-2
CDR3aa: CASTLQGNGYTF
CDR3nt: TGTGCCAGCACCTTACAGGGGAATGGCTACACCTTC

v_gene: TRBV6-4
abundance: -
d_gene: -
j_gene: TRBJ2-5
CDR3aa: CASGQRAFAETQYF
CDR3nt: TGTGCCAGCGGACAGAGGGCTTTCGCCGAGACCCAGTACTTC

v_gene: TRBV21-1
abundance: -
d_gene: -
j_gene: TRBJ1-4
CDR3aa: CASSLEGPGGVNEKLFF
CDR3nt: TGTGCCAGCAGCTTAGAGGGCCCGGGCGGGGTGAATGAAAAACTGTTTTTT

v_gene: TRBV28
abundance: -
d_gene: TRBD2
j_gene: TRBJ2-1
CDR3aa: CASSPGGRYNEQFF
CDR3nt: TGTGCCAGCAGCCCGGGAGGTCGGTACAATGAGCAGTTCTTC

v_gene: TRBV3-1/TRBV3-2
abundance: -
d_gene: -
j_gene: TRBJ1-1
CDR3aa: CASSQDRRGGTEAFF
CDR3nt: TGTGCCAGCAGCCAAGATCGTCGGGGGGGCACTGAAGCTTTCTTT

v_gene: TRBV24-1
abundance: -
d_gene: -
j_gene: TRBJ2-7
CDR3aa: CAPETRRDSYEQYF
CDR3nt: TGTGCCCCCGAGACCCGCCGGGACTCCTACGAGCAGTACTTC

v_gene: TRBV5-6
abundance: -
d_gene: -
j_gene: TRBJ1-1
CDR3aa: CASSPRGGGRGTEAFF
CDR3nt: TGTGCCAGCAGCCCCCGAGGGGGGGGGCGAGGGACTGAAGCTTTCTTT

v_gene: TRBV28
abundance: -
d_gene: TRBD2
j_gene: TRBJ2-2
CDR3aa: CASSFILAGSGTGELFF
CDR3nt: TGTGCCAGCAGTTTCATCCTAGCGGGGTCGGGCACCGGGGAGCTGTTTTTT

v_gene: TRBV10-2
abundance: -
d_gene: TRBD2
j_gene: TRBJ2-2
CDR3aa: CASSGGRALNTGELFF
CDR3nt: TGCGCCAGCTCCGGCGGGAGGGCTTTAAACACCGGGGAGCTGTTTTTT

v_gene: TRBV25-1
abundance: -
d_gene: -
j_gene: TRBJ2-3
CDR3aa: CASSDGGGGFRTDTQYF
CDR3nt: TGTGCCAGCAGTGATGGAGGAGGGGGCTTTCGGACAGATACGCAGTATTTT

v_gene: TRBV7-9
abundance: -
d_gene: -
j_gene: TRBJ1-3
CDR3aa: CASSRHSLPTIYF
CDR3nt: TGTGCCAGCAGTCGACACTCCCTTCCGACCATATATTTT

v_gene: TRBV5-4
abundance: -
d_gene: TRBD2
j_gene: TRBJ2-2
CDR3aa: CASSLGGGGEELFF
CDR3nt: TGTGCCAGCAGCTTGGGCGGTGGGGGGGAGGAGCTGTTTTTT

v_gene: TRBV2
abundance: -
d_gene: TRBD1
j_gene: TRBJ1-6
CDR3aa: CASNPDRVNSPLHF
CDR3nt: TGTGCCAGCAACCCGGACAGGGTTAATTCACCCCTCCACTTT